This TCR beta chain was profiled in a study of cytomegalovirus exposure and HLA in healthy donors. Study summary: Tens of millions of unique TCR sequences came from HLA-typed donors in an early release.

Findings of the study overall: Clonal expansion was found to be greater in HLA-associated TCR beta chains than in equally common others in a later analysis. Among CMV-associated TCR beta chains, most appeared HLA-restricted in a later analysis. Per a later analysis, approximately 16,000 TCR beta sequences showed association with HLA alleles at 0.05 false discovery rate.

Note on this clone: What it binds is not known.

The germline V gene has CDR1 LNHDA and CDR2 SQIVND (reference sequence). V lost 4 bases to trimming and J lost 0 bases, with 12 bases between them. The CDR3 runs to 15 residues. Researchers ran the PCR with 60 Vbeta and 13 Jbeta primers. Here immunoSEQ multiplex PCR was the method, and the copy in TCRdb shows in-frame clones only, minus some. The top ten hold 4.5% to 5% of the sample, which has roughly 100,000 clones, about 62% seen once. Sample: PBMCs. The chain employs TRBV19 and TRBJ2-5, with D perhaps matching TRBD2 (6 bases). The receptor was derived from a human donor in good health. The CDR3 is CASSKSGWYQETQYF. The CDR3 DNA is TGTGCCAGTAGTAAGAGCGGGTGGTACCAAGAGACCCAGTACTTC. The full variable domain, its missing parts supplied by reference TRBV19 and TRBJ2-5, is DGGITQSPKYLFRKEGQNVTLSCEQNLNHDAMYWYRQDPGQGLRLIYYSQIVNDFQKGDIAEGYSVSREKKESFPLTVTSAQKNPTAFYLCASSKSGWYQETQYFGPGTRLLVL.